Listed here is a single T cell receptor (beta chain). Its antigen is unknown. Germline loops: CDR1 MNHNY, CDR2 SVGAGI (reference sequence). CDR3 length: 15 amino acids. V lost 2 bases and J lost 4; bases outside the gene matches: 5. The entry originates in a study of T cells in Graves' hyperthyroidism and ophthalmopathy. Overall study results and limits: Blood also held most thyroid clonotypes expanded beyond 0.001. Ophthalmopathy cases were set apart from stable hyperthyroidism by a 13 V-J model.

The CDR3 regions of TCR beta were amplified from RNA transcripts. The primer set for the first-round RT-PCR of the TCR CDR3 was HTBI. Each CDR3 protein gets one entry after TCRdb re-called the multiplex PCR reads with MiXCR. The sample gives 480,000 or so distinct CDR3 sequences, over 35% of which show up once; about two fifths is in the top ten. The TCR originated in an adult woman with Graves' disease, either hyperthyroidism or ophthalmopathy (not recorded which). Source material: peripheral blood or thyroid tissue (not recorded which). This chain uses TRBV6-6 with TRBJ2-5; 9 nucleotides match TRBD2. CDR3 nucleotides: TGTGCCAGCAGTTACGTGACTAGCGGTGCAGAGACCCAGTACTTC. Protein product: CASSYVTSGAETQYF.